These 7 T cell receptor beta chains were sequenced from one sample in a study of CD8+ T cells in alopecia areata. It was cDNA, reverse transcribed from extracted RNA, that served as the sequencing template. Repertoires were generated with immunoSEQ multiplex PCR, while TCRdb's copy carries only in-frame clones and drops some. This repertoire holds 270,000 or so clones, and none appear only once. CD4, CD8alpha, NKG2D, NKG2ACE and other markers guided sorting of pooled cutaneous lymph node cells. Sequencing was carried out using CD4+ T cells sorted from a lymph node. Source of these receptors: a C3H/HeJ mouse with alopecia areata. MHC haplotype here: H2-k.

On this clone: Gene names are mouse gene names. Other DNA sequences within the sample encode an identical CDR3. The CDR3 reads CASSPGGQDTQYF. Incomplete CDR3 DNA: TGTGCTAGCAGTCCAGGGGGGCAAGAC. The genes are TRBV17 and TRBJ2-5, with a tentative D call TRBD1 (7 bases). The read ends 4 residues shy of where the CDR3 ends; the end is completed using the germline J gene. V lost 5 bases and J 3 bases, leaving 9 bases between the germline ends. CDR3 length: 13 residues. Per the germline V gene, CDR1 is MNHDT and CDR2 is YYDKIL.

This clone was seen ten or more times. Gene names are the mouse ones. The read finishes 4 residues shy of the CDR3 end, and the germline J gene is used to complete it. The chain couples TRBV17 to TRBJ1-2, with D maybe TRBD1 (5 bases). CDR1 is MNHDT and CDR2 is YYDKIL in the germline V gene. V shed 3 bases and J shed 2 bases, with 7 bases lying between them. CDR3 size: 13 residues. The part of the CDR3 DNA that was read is TGTGCTAGCAGTAGGGCAGGGAACTCC. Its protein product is CASSRAGNS. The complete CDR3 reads CASSRAGNSDYTF.

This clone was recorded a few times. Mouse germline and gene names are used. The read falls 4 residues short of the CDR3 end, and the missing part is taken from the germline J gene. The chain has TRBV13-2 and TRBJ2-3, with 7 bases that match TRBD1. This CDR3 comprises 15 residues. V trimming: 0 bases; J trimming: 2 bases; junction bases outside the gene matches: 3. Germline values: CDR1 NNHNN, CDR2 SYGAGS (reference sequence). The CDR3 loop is CASGDAGTVAETLYF. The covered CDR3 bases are TGTGCCAGCGGTGATGCCGGGACAGTTGCAGAA.

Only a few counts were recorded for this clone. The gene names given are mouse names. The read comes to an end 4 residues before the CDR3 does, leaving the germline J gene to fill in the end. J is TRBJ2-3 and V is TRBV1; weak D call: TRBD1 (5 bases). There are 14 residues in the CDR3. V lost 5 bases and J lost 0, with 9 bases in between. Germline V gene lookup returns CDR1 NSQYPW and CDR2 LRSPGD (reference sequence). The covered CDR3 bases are TGCACCTGCAGTCAGGGAAGTAGTGCAGAA. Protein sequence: CTCSQGSSAE. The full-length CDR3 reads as CTCSQGSSAETLYF.

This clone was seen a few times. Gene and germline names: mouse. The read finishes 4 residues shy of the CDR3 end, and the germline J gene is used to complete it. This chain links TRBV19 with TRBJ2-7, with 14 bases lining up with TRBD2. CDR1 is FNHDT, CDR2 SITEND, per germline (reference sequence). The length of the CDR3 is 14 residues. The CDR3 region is CASRRDWGGDEQYF. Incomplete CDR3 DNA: TGTGCCAGCAGACGGGACTGGGGGGGCGAT.

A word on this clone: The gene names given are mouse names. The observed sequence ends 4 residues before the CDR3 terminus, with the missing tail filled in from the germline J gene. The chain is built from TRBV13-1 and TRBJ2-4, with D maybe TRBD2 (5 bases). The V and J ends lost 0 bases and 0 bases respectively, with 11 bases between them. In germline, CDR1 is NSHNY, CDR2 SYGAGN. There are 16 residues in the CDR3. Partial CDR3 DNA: TGTGCCAGCAGTGATGCATTGGGGTCTAGTCAAAAC. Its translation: CASSDALGSSQN. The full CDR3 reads CASSDALGSSQNTLYF.

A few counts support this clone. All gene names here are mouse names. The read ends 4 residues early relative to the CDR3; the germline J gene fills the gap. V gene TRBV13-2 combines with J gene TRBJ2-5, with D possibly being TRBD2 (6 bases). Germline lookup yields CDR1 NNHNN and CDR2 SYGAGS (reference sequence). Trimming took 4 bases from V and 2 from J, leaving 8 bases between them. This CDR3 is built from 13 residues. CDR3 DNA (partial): TGTGCCAGCGGTCTGGGGTCCCAAGAC. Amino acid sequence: CASGLGSQD. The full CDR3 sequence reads CASGLGSQDTQYF.